This T cell receptor (beta chain) was identified during a study of shared clonotypes between healthy human individuals. Germline V gene data show CDR1 as WNHNN and CDR2 as SYGVQD (reference sequence). This CDR3 has 14 residues. V lost 5 bases, J lost 3 bases, and 13 bases lay in between. Terminally differentiated effector memory CD45RA+ cells were excluded by CCR7 positive selection of CD45RO-negative cells. DNA at 200 ng, some 31,000 T cell genomes, went into sorted-subset replicate PCRs. The assay was immunoSEQ multiplex PCR, and TCRdb's table has in-frame clones only and misses some. Of hundreds of thousands of clones in the sample, roughly 98% were seen once.

The sample consisted of naive CD8+ T cells sorted from blood. The rearrangement joins TRBV10-1 to TRBJ1-1; possibly TRBD1 for D (5 bases). The receptor's source is a man in his thirties or forties in good health. CDR3 amino acids: CASSSGLGDTEAFF. CDR3 sequence (DNA): TGCGCCAGCAGTTCCGGGCTGGGGGACACTGAAGCTTTCTTT.